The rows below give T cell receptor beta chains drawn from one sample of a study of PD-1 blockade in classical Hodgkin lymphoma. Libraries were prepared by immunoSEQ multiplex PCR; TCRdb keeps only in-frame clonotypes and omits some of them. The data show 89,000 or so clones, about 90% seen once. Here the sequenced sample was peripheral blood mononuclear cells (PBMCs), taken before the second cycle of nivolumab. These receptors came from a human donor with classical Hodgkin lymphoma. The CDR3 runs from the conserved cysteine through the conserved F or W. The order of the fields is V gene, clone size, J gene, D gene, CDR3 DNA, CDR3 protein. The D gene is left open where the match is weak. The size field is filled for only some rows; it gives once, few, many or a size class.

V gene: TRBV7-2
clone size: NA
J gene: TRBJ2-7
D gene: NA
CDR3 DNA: TGTGCCAGCAGCTTAAGGACGGGGATGGGACTCTACGAGCAGTACTTC
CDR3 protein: CASSLRTGMGLYEQYF

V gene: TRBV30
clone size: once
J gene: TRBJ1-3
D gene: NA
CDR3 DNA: TGTGCCTGGAGTAAGACCGGAAACACCATATATTTT
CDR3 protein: CAWSKTGNTIYF

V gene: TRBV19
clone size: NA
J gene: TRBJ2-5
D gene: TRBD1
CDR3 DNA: TGTGCCAGTAGTATCATGGGGACAGGGCCCGAAGAGACCCAGTACTTC
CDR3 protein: CASSIMGTGPEETQYF

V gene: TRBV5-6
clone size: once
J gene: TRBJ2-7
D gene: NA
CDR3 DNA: TGTGCCAGCAGCTTAGTGGGCTACGAGCAGTACTTC
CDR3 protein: CASSLVGYEQYF

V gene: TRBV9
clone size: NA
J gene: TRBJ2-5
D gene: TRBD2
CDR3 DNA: TGTGCCAGCAGCCTAGGTGAGCGGGAGGGCCCGGGGGAGACCCAGTACTTC
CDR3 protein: CASSLGEREGPGETQYF

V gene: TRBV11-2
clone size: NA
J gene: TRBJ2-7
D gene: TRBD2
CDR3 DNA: TGTGCCAGCAGCGAGCAGCTTAGGACTAGCGGGGCGTACGAGCAGTACTTC
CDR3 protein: CASSEQLRTSGAYEQYF

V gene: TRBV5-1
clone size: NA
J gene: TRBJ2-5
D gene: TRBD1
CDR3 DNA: TGCGCCAGCGCCCACCGAAGACAGGGTTTTTTTGGAGAGACCCAGTACTTC
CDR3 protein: CASAHRRQGFFGETQYF

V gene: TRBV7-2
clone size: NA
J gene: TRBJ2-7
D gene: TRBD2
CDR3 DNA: TGTGCCAGCAGCGAGCGGGTAGCGGGAGTCGGCGAGCAGTACTTC
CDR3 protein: CASSERVAGVGEQYF

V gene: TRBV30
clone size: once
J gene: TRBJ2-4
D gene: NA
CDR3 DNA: TGTGCCTGGACAGGGCGAAACATTCAGTACTTC
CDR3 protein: CAWTGRNIQYF

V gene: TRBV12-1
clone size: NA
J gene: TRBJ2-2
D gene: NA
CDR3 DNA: TGTGCCAGCAGCTTTACTAGCGGGAATGCGAACACCGGGGAGCTGTTTTTT
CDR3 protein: CASSFTSGNANTGELFF

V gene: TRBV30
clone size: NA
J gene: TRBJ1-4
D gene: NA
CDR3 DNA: TGTGCCTGGAGTGTACGAGGAGGGGTTAATGAAAAACTGTTTTTT
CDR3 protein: CAWSVRGGVNEKLFF

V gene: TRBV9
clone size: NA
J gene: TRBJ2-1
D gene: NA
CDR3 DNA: TGTGCCAGCAGCGTAGTTGCAGACATATACAATGAGCAGTTCTTC
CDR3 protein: CASSVVADIYNEQFF

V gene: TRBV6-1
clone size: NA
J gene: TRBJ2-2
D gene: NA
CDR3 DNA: TGTGCCAGCATTAGGACACATAACACCGGGGAGCTGTTTTTT
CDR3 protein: CASIRTHNTGELFF

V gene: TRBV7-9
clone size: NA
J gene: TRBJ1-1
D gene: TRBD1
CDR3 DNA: TGTGCCAGCAGCTTGCCTCCCGGACAGGGCGAAGAAGCTTTCTTT
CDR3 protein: CASSLPPGQGEEAFF

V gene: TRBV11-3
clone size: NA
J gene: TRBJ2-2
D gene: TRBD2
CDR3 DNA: TGTGCCAGCAGCTTCAGACTAGCGGGAGCGGGGACCGGGGAGCTGTTTTTT
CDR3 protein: CASSFRLAGAGTGELFF

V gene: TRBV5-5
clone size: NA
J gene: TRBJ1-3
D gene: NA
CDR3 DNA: TGTGCCAGCAGCTTGGGCACCTTTGGAAACACCATATATTTT
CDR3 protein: CASSLGTFGNTIYF

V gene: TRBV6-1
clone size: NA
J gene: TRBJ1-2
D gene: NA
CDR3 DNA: TGTGCCAGCAGGGGACGGAATGGCTACACCTTC
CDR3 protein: CASRGRNGYTF

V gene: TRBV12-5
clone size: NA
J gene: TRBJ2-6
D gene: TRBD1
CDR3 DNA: TGTGCTAGTGGTTTGGCCAGAGGCGGGACAGGGAGGAGCTCTGGGGCCAACGTCCTGACTTTC
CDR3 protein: CASGLARGGTGRSSGANVLTF

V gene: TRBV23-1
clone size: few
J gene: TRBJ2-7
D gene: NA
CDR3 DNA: TGCGCCAGCAGTCTCCCTCGGGTCCAGTACGAGCAGTACTTC
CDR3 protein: CASSLPRVQYEQYF

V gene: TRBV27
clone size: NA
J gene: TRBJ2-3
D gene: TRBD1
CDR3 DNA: TGTGCCAGCAGTCCCAGGGGGAGAAATACAGATACGCAGTATTTT
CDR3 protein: CASSPRGRNTDTQYF

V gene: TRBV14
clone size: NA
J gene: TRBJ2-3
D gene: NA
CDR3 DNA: TGTGCCAGCAGCCGACTCATGGCAGATACGCAGTATTTT
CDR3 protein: CASSRLMADTQYF

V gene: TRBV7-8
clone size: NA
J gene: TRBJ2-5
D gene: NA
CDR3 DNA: TGTGCCAGCAACCAGCCAGGGGCAGAGACCCAGTACTTC
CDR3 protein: CASNQPGAETQYF

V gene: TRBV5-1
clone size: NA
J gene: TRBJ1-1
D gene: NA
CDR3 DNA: TGCGCCAGCAGCCGGGAGGTCCGGGCCATGAACACTGAAGCTTTCTTT
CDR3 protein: CASSREVRAMNTEAFF

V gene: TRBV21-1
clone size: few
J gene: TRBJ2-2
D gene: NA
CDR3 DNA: TGTGCCAGCAGCAATCTAGACAGGTACACCGGGGAGCTGTTTTTT
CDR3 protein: CASSNLDRYTGELFF

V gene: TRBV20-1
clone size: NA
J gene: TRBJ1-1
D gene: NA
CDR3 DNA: TGCAGCGGAGAACTGAACACTGAAGCTTTCTTT
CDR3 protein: CSGELNTEAFF

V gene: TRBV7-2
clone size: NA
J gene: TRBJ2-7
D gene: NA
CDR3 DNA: TGTGCCAGCAGCTTAGTTCGCCTCTACGAGCAGTACTTC
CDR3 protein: CASSLVRLYEQYF

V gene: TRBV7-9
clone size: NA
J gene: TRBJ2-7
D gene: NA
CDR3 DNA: TGTGCCAGCAGCTTATCCTACGAGCAGTACTTC
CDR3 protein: CASSLSYEQYF

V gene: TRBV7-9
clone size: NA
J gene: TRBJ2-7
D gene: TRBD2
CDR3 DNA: TGTGCCAGCAGCTTAAGTGCCATAGGGCTAGCGGGAGGCGAGCAGTACTTC
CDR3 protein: CASSLSAIGLAGGEQYF